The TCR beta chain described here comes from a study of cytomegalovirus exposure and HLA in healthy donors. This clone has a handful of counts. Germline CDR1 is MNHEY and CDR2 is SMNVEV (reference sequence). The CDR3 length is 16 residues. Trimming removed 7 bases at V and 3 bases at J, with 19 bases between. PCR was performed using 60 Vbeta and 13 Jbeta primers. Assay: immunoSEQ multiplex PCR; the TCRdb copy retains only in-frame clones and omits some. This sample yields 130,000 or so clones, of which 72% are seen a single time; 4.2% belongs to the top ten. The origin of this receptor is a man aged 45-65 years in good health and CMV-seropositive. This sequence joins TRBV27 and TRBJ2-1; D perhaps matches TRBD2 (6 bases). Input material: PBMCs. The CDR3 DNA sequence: TGTGCCAGCACCTCTCGGGACGGGGGATTCTACAATGAGCAGTTCTTC. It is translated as CASTSRDGGFYNEQFF.